A single sample is the source of the 23 T cell receptor beta chains below, sequenced in a study of technical replicates of blood from a handful of donors. Generated by immunoSEQ multiplex PCR, the TCRdb table keeps only in-frame clones and is missing some. Altogether around 100,000 clones are present, approximately 96% being singletons, with the ten largest covering about 0.37%. Source material: T cells isolated from PBMCs. These receptor sequences come from a human donor in good health.

The rearrangement uses TRBV21-1 and TRBJ1-5; the D call in the table, TRBD1, was not verified against the DNA. TRBV21-1 is recorded as a pseudogene. This CDR3 spans 14 amino acids. The CDR3 DNA reads as TGTGCCAGCAAGGACAGGGCAAGCAATCAGCCCCAGCATTTT. It translates to CASKDRASNQPQHF.

V usage is TRBV9 and J usage is TRBJ1-4; possibly TRBD1 for D (5 bases). The CDR3 spans 14 residues. Germline V lookup: CDR1 SGDLS, CDR2 YYNGEE. The V end lost 1 base, the J end lost 6 bases, and 10 bases lay between the germline ends. CDR3 protein: CASSVWGGDEKLFF. CDR3 in DNA: TGTGCCAGCAGCGTATGGGGGGGGGATGAAAAACTGTTTTTT.

V and J are TRBV27 and TRBJ2-7; the D is unclear. V was cut by 6 bases and J by 2 bases, with 11 bases left in between. Germline CDR1 MNHEY, CDR2 SMNVEV (reference sequence). The CDR3 consists of 13 residues. The CDR3 DNA is TGTGCCAGCAGCGTAGCATCACCCTACGAGCAGTACTTC. Amino acid sequence: CASSVASPYEQYF.

The gene calls are TRBV2 and TRBJ2-5, with D possibly matching TRBD1 (6 bases). The germline gives CDR1 SNHLY, CDR2 FYNNEI. Between the trimmed V and J ends, which lost 4 bases and 5 bases, there was a span of 11 bases. This CDR3 region has 13 residues. The CDR3, as DNA: TGTGCCAGCAGTGGCGCAGGGGAGGAGACCCAGTACTTC. Amino acids: CASSGAGEETQYF.

The rearrangement uses TRBV5-1 and TRBJ2-7; the match to TRBD2 covers 7 bases. Germline trimming cut 0 bases from V and 1 base from J; bases unmatched to any gene: 4. The CDR3 contains 15 residues. The germline V gene encodes CDR1 SGHRS and CDR2 YFSETQ. The DNA for the CDR3 is TGCGCCAGCAGCTTGGGTCTAGCGGAATCCTACGAGCAGTACTTC. It yields the protein CASSLGLAESYEQYF.

This clone appeared once. The chain joins TRBV4-2 to TRBJ2-7; 10 nucleotides line up with TRBD2. Per germline, CDR1 LGHNA and CDR2 YNFKEQ. Trimming took 4 bases from V and 3 from J; bases not matched to a gene: 15. This CDR3 comprises 18 residues. The CDR3 loop reads CASSRESTSGKPSYEQYF. CDR3 coding DNA: TGTGCCAGCAGCCGAGAGTCTACTAGCGGGAAGCCGAGCTACGAGCAGTACTTC.

The sample holds one count of this clone. As DNA, the CDR3 is TGCAGCGTTGAAGGCGGGCAACGGTCCTACGAGCAGTACTTC. Translation: CSVEGGQRSYEQYF. V is TRBV29-1 and J is TRBJ2-7, with a weak D call TRBD2 (5 bases). The CDR3 has 14 amino acids. Trimming stripped 1 base from V and 1 base from J, with 11 bases between. Per the germline V gene, CDR1 is SQVTM and CDR2 is ANQGSEA.

The chain employs TRBV18 and TRBJ2-1; 12 bases match TRBD2. Germline V gene lookup returns CDR1 KGHSH and CDR2 LQKENI. This CDR3 has 16 amino acids. The J segment lost 5 bases and the V segment lost 3 bases, leaving 5 bases of the junction unmatched. CDR3 protein: CASSPSLAGGHNEQFF. The CDR3 region has the DNA TGTGCCAGCTCACCGTCTCTAGCGGGAGGGCACAATGAGCAGTTCTTC.

The chain has TRBV15 and TRBJ2-1; the match to TRBD2 covers 10 bases. V was clipped by 0 bases and J by 0 bases; unmatched bases: 8. This CDR3 contains 19 residues. Germline V gene data show CDR1 as LNHNV and CDR2 as YYDKDF (reference sequence). The CDR3 DNA sequence: TGTGCCACCAGCAGAGATGGACTAGCGGAAATTCTCTCCTACAATGAGCAGTTCTTC. Amino acids: CATSRDGLAEILSYNEQFF.

This chain uses TRBV5-4 with TRBJ2-7; 8 bases are a match to TRBD1. The CDR3 spans 14 residues. V shed 4 bases and J 5 bases; nucleotides not matched to a gene: 8. Germline V lookup: CDR1 SGHNT, CDR2 YYREEE (reference sequence). The CDR3 loop is CASSLKTGEDEQYF. The CDR3 nucleotides read TGTGCCAGCAGCCTCAAGACAGGGGAAGACGAGCAGTACTTC.

The genes are TRBV4-1 and TRBJ2-1, with 12 positions matching TRBD2. This CDR3 is 17 amino acids long. Per the germline V gene, CDR1 is MGHRA and CDR2 is YSYEKL. Unmatched junction bases numbered 6, after V lost 2 bases and J lost 4 bases. CDR3 protein: CASSQRLAGVVYNEQFF. The CDR3 nucleotides are TGCGCCAGCAGCCAACGACTAGCGGGAGTGGTTTACAATGAGCAGTTCTTC.

The gene calls are TRBV15 and TRBJ2-7; no firm D call. V lost 1 base and J 2 bases, leaving 9 bases between the germline ends. The CDR3 covers 14 residues. From germline, CDR1 is LNHNV and CDR2 YYDKDF (reference sequence). CDR3 residues: CATSRVAEAYEQYF. DNA of the CDR3: TGTGCCACCAGCAGAGTGGCGGAAGCCTACGAGCAGTACTTC.

V and J are TRBV5-4 and TRBJ2-3, with a tentative D call TRBD1 (6 bases). Germline loops: CDR1 SGHNT, CDR2 YYREEE (reference sequence). CDR3 length equals 13 residues. With 4 bases removed from V and 5 bases from J, the gap between germline ends came to 11 bases. For the CDR3, the DNA is TGTGCCAGCAGCCGGGACAACCTAGATACGCAGTATTTT. Translation gives CASSRDNLDTQYF. Drawing the rest from reference TRBV5-4 and TRBJ2-3, the complete variable domain is ETGVTQSPTHLIKTRGQQVTLRCSSQSGHNTVSWYQQALGQGPQFIFQYYREEENGRGNFPPRFSGLQFPNYSSELNVNALELDDSALYLCASSRDNLDTQYFGPGTRLTVL.

This clone was recorded only once. The gene calls are TRBV5-1 and TRBJ2-1; D is perhaps TRBD2 (5 bases). The CDR3 totals 15 residues. Deletions cut 3 bases from V and 5 bases from J, with 15 bases between. Germline CDR1 is SGHRS and CDR2 is YFSETQ. The DNA of the CDR3 is TGCGCCAGCAGCTACCGGGATCTATCGGACAATGAGCAGTTCTTC. Protein sequence: CASSYRDLSDNEQFF.

This sequence joins TRBV28 and TRBJ2-7, with 9 bases lining up with TRBD1. The germline V gene has CDR1 MDHEN and CDR2 SYDVKM. With 5 bases clipped from V and 3 bases from J, the junction kept 8 bases outside the gene matches. The CDR3 consists of 15 residues. CDR3 sequence (DNA): TGTGCCAGCAGTGCCCCGGGACAGGGTATCTACGAGCAGTACTTC. Translation gives CASSAPGQGIYEQYF.

The V call is TRBV19, the J call TRBJ1-5; D remains unclear. The germline V and J ends were trimmed by 6 bases and 2 bases, with 11 bases remaining between them. The CDR3 is 14 residues long. CDR1 and CDR2 (germline): LNHDA, SQIVND (reference sequence). CDR3 amino acids: CASRSVWRNQPQHF. CDR3 in DNA: TGTGCCAGTAGGTCAGTTTGGCGCAATCAGCCCCAGCATTTT.

This clone was seen only once. The chain employs TRBV2 and TRBJ2-7; 7 bases agree with TRBD1. CDR1 SNHLY and CDR2 FYNNEI come from the germline V gene. Trimming removed 5 bases from V and 2 bases from J; junction bases left unmatched: 6. There are 14 residues in the CDR3. The CDR3 is CASSPPDRAYEQYF. The CDR3 DNA sequence: TGTGCCAGCAGTCCTCCTGACAGGGCCTACGAGCAGTACTTC. The full variable domain, rest sourced from reference TRBV2 and TRBJ2-7, is EPEVTQTPSHQVTQMGQEVILRCVPISNHLYFYWYRQILGQKVEFLVSFYNNEISEKSEIFDDQFSVERPDGSNFTLKIRSTKLEDSAMYFCASSPPDRAYEQYFGPGTRLTVT.

Of note for this clone: This sample includes further DNA sequences coding for the same CDR3. The V call is TRBV18, the J call TRBJ2-5; 9 nucleotides align to TRBD1. There are 15 residues in the CDR3. Germline V gene data show CDR1 as KGHSH and CDR2 as LQKENI. The V and J ends lost 3 bases and 4 bases, in that order; junction bases with no gene match: 6. The DNA for the CDR3 is TGTGCCAGCTCACCCCTAGACAGGGGGATAGAGACCCAGTACTTC. This gives the protein CASSPLDRGIETQYF.

V is TRBV7-2 and J is TRBJ1-2, with D unclear. Per germline, CDR1 SGHTA and CDR2 FQGNSA. Trimming removed 5 bases at V and 0 bases at J, with 16 bases between. The CDR3 runs 16 residues. This chain's CDR3 is CASSPQVSVANYGYTF. CDR3 DNA sequence: TGTGCCAGCAGCCCCCAGGTGTCGGTAGCTAACTATGGCTACACCTTC.

The genes are TRBV4-2 and TRBJ1-1; D possibly corresponds to TRBD1 (5 bases). This CDR3 comprises 20 residues. Germline V gene data show CDR1 as LGHNA and CDR2 as YNFKEQ. Trimming removed 0 bases at V and 3 bases at J, with 26 bases between. This CDR3 is CASSQDFSKAVSTGDTEAFF. The CDR3 coding sequence is TGTGCCAGCAGCCAAGATTTCTCAAAGGCAGTTTCAACGGGGGACACTGAAGCTTTCTTT.

The genes are TRBV10-3 and TRBJ1-2, with D possibly matching TRBD1 (6 bases). CDR1 ENHRY and CDR2 SYGVKD come from the germline V gene. V was trimmed by 4 bases and J by 1 base, leaving 10 bases between them. The CDR3 covers 14 residues. CDR3 amino acids: CAISATDSNYGYTF. CDR3 in DNA: TGTGCCATCAGTGCGACGGACAGTAACTATGGCTACACCTTC.

The CDR3 bases are TGTGCCAGCAGCTTACCAGAAGGGGCCTACGAGCAGTACTTC. It translates to CASSLPEGAYEQYF. This rearrangement joins TRBV7-8 to TRBJ2-7, with D maybe TRBD1 (5 bases). The CDR3 extends over 14 amino acids. V lost 2 bases, J lost 2 bases, and 10 bases lay in between. Germline V CDR1 and CDR2: SGHVS, FQNEAQ.

V gene TRBV4-3 combines with J gene TRBJ1-4, with 8 bases identical to TRBD1. CDR3 length: 14 residues. Germline V gene sequence: CDR1 LGHNA, CDR2 YSLEER. Unmatched junction bases numbered 6, after V lost 4 bases and J lost 8 bases. CDR3 in amino acids: CASSRTGLDEKLFF. The CDR3 DNA sequence: TGCGCCAGCAGCCGGACAGGGTTGGACGAAAAACTGTTTTTT.